The rows below give T cell receptor beta chains drawn from one sample of a study of blood T cell repertoires in COVID-19. Produced via immunoSEQ multiplex PCR; TCRdb's table is partial and in-frame only. The sample yields approximately 220,000 clones, 65% to 85% seen once. The source material was peripheral blood. Receptor source: a woman older than 75 with acute or convalescent COVID-19. Each CDR3 is given with its conserved first and last residue. Each record gives: clone size, D gene, V gene, J gene, CDR3 protein, CDR3 DNA. A D gene is named only where the DNA matches it firmly. Size values are once, few and many counts, or a class for expanded clones, and some rows have none.

abundance: .; d_gene: TRBD1; v_gene: TRBV27; j_gene: TRBJ2-5; CDR3aa: CASSFISGQGRETQYF; CDR3nt: TGTGCCAGCAGTTTTATTTCGGGACAGGGTCGGGAGACCCAGTACTTC
abundance: .; d_gene: TRBD1; v_gene: TRBV28; j_gene: TRBJ2-7; CDR3aa: CASSQRTGSGEQYF; CDR3nt: TGTGCCAGCAGTCAGCGGACAGGGTCGGGCGAGCAGTACTTC
abundance: once; d_gene: .; v_gene: TRBV10-3; j_gene: TRBJ1-2; CDR3aa: CAISLNYGYTF; CDR3nt: TGTGCCATCAGTCTCAACTATGGCTACACCTTC
abundance: .; d_gene: TRBD1; v_gene: TRBV7-8; j_gene: TRBJ2-6; CDR3aa: CASSLAFTVRGNSGANVLTF; CDR3nt: TGTGCCAGCAGCTTAGCGTTCACGGTCAGGGGGAACTCTGGGGCCAACGTCCTGACTTTC
abundance: .; d_gene: .; v_gene: TRBV28; j_gene: TRBJ2-7; CDR3aa: CASSLGHSYEQYF; CDR3nt: TGTGCCAGCAGTCTTGGACACTCCTACGAGCAGTACTTC
abundance: .; d_gene: .; v_gene: TRBV3-1/TRBV3-2; j_gene: TRBJ1-3; CDR3aa: CASSQGPVLSGNTIYF; CDR3nt: TGTGCCAGCAGCCAAGGCCCGGTTCTCTCTGGAAACACCATATATTTT
abundance: once; d_gene: TRBD1; v_gene: TRBV29-1; j_gene: TRBJ1-1; CDR3aa: CSVEINTGGVGPEAFF; CDR3nt: TGCAGCGTTGAGATTAATACAGGGGGCGTAGGACCTGAAGCTTTCTTT
abundance: .; d_gene: TRBD1; v_gene: TRBV12-5; j_gene: TRBJ2-2; CDR3aa: CASGLVPMDRVNTGELFF; CDR3nt: TGTGCTAGTGGTTTGGTACCTATGGACAGGGTAAACACCGGGGAGCTGTTTTTT
abundance: few; d_gene: .; v_gene: TRBV28; j_gene: TRBJ1-2; CDR3aa: CASSFFLVGQRRNYGYTF; CDR3nt: TGTGCCAGCAGTTTTTTCCTTGTGGGGCAGCGAAGAAACTATGGCTACACCTTC
abundance: .; d_gene: .; v_gene: TRBV12-5; j_gene: TRBJ2-1; CDR3aa: CASGLDTSYNEQFF; CDR3nt: TGTGCTAGTGGCCTGGACACCTCCTACAATGAGCAGTTCTTC
abundance: .; d_gene: TRBD1; v_gene: TRBV7-8; j_gene: TRBJ1-1; CDR3aa: CASSLRGLTEAFF; CDR3nt: TGTGCCAGCAGCTTAAGGGGGCTCACTGAAGCTTTCTTT
abundance: .; d_gene: .; v_gene: TRBV3-1/TRBV3-2; j_gene: TRBJ2-5; CDR3aa: CASSDRGGARLETQYF; CDR3nt: TGTGCCAGCAGTGACCGGGGAGGAGCCCGTCTGGAGACCCAGTACTTC
abundance: .; d_gene: .; v_gene: TRBV3-1/TRBV3-2; j_gene: TRBJ2-1; CDR3aa: CASSQSPFSYNEQFF; CDR3nt: TGTGCCAGCAGCCAATCCCCATTTTCCTACAATGAGCAGTTCTTC
abundance: .; d_gene: .; v_gene: TRBV5-1; j_gene: TRBJ2-7; CDR3aa: CASSLSGYEQYF; CDR3nt: TGCGCCAGCAGCTTGTCAGGTTACGAGCAGTACTTC
abundance: .; d_gene: .; v_gene: TRBV19; j_gene: TRBJ2-7; CDR3aa: CASSIAGGFSYEQYF; CDR3nt: TGTGCCAGTAGTATAGCCGGAGGGTTCTCCTACGAGCAGTACTTC
abundance: .; d_gene: .; v_gene: TRBV19; j_gene: TRBJ1-1; CDR3aa: CASTTTRGLNTEAFF; CDR3nt: TGTGCCAGTACGACCACGCGGGGACTGAACACTGAAGCTTTCTTT
abundance: few; d_gene: .; v_gene: TRBV13; j_gene: TRBJ2-7; CDR3aa: CASSSAGYEQYF; CDR3nt: TGTGCCAGCAGCTCGGCAGGATACGAGCAGTACTTC
abundance: .; d_gene: TRBD1; v_gene: TRBV6-6; j_gene: TRBJ1-2; CDR3aa: CASTYSRDRDRHGSSYYGYTF; CDR3nt: TGTGCCAGCACCTACTCCCGGGACAGGGACCGCCATGGATCCTCCTACTATGGCTACACCTTC
abundance: .; d_gene: .; v_gene: TRBV4-1; j_gene: TRBJ1-1; CDR3aa: CASSRAGGAVNTEAFF; CDR3nt: TGCGCCAGCAGCCGCGCTGGGGGGGCGGTGAACACTGAAGCTTTCTTT
abundance: .; d_gene: .; v_gene: TRBV28; j_gene: TRBJ1-2; CDR3aa: CASSQIDSLRGYTF; CDR3nt: TGTGCCAGCAGCCAAATCGACAGCCTCAGGGGCTACACCTTC
abundance: .; d_gene: .; v_gene: TRBV11-2; j_gene: TRBJ2-5; CDR3aa: CASSFRGSGQETQYF; CDR3nt: TGTGCCAGCAGCTTCCGGGGTAGCGGCCAAGAGACCCAGTACTTC
abundance: .; d_gene: .; v_gene: TRBV27; j_gene: TRBJ1-6; CDR3aa: CASSFFAGYNSPLHF; CDR3nt: TGTGCCAGCAGTTTTTTCGCCGGGTATAATTCACCCCTCCACTTT
abundance: .; d_gene: .; v_gene: TRBV6-5; j_gene: TRBJ1-3; CDR3aa: CASSYSQGITGNTIYF; CDR3nt: TGTGCCAGCAGTTACTCCCAGGGTATAACTGGAAACACCATATATTTT
abundance: .; d_gene: .; v_gene: TRBV9; j_gene: TRBJ1-1; CDR3aa: CASSVVQANTEAFF; CDR3nt: TGTGCCAGCAGCGTAGTACAGGCGAACACTGAAGCTTTCTTT
abundance: .; d_gene: .; v_gene: TRBV21-1; j_gene: TRBJ2-3; CDR3aa: CASSKWLAGRTRSTQYF; CDR3nt: TGTGCCAGCAGCAAATGGCTAGCGGGGAGGACTCGAAGTACGCAGTATTTT
abundance: .; d_gene: .; v_gene: TRBV12-3/TRBV12-4; j_gene: TRBJ1-5; CDR3aa: CASSRDFNQPQHF; CDR3nt: TGTGCCAGCAGTCGGGACTTCAATCAGCCCCAGCATTTT
abundance: .; d_gene: TRBD2; v_gene: TRBV11-2; j_gene: TRBJ2-5; CDR3aa: CASSFKGTSLETQYF; CDR3nt: TGTGCCAGCAGCTTTAAAGGGACTAGCTTGGAGACCCAGTACTTC